This TCR beta chain was observed in a study of PD-1 blockade in classical Hodgkin lymphoma. Overall study: Treatment was intravenous nivolumab, 3 mg/kg every 2 weeks, until progression. General study results and limits: Initiation of nivolumab under 1 year after ASCT led to exclusion of patients.

This CDR3 is built from 14 residues. Germline V gives CDR1 ENHRY, CDR2 SYGVKD. The sample holds one count of this clone. Its target is unknown. All the patients suffered relapse after autologous stem cell transplantation, and brentuximab vedotin exposure differed. Measured with immunoSEQ multiplex PCR; TCRdb has only the in-frame clones, and not every one. The data show 66,000 or so clones, 71% seen once. The chain links TRBV10-3 to TRBJ2-2; 9 bases fit TRBD1. The material was peripheral blood mononuclear cells (PBMCs), obtained before the second cycle of nivolumab. This sequence originates from a human donor with classical Hodgkin lymphoma. CDR3 DNA sequence: TGTGCGACCGCCGGGACAGGGTTCACCGGGGAGCTGTTTTTT. Translating it yields CATAGTGFTGELFF.